The subject of this entry is one TCR beta chain. The CDR3 is 13 residues long. The V and J ends lost 2 bases and 13 bases respectively, with 15 bases between them. CDR1 and CDR2 (germline): SEHNR, FQNEAQ (reference sequence). These data belong to a study of blood T cell repertoires in COVID-19. In the source study's methods: Amplified reference gene primers provided the basis for estimating nucleated cell counts. The protocol was immunoSEQ multiplex PCR, while the TCRdb copy is restricted to in-frame clones and leaves out a portion. V, J and clone size derive from that table, while D and trimming were established from the DNA sequence. Among 400,000 to 450,000 clones, around 90% were seen once, and the ten largest hold 0.8% to 0.85%.

The sequence was obtained from a man between 18 and 35 years old with COVID-19, enrolled during active disease. Sequencing used peripheral blood. The rearrangement uses TRBV7-9 and TRBJ2-1; possible D gene TRBD2, 6 bases. The CDR3 region is CASSLIVGEVQFF. The CDR3 nucleotides are TGTGCCAGCAGCTTAATTGTGGGGGAGGTCCAGTTCTTC. The variable domain in full, with the rest retrieved from reference TRBV7-9 and TRBJ2-1, is DTGVSQNPRHKITKRGQNVTFRCDPISEHNRLYWYRQTLGQGPEFLTYFQNEAQLEKSRLLSDRFSAERPKGSFSTLEIQRTEQGDSAMYLCASSLIVGEVQFFGPGTRLTVL.